This T cell receptor beta chain emerged from a study of control samples from healthy donors and cancer patients. V was shortened by 3 bases and J by 5 bases, with 12 bases between the two germline ends. The CDR3 runs 14 residues. Germline V gene lookup returns CDR1 SGDLS and CDR2 YYNGEE. Profiling relied on immunoSEQ multiplex PCR, and the TCRdb table lists in-frame clones only, not all of them. Of 120,000 or so clones listed, roughly 87% are singletons. The sequenced material came from blood. The chain employs TRBV9 and TRBJ2-1; TRBD1 or TRBD2 may be the D gene (5 bases each). The source is a man aged 35 to 55 in good health. The CDR3, as DNA: TGTGCCAGCAGCGACCGGGACGGAAACAATGAGCAGTTCTTC. It translates to CASSDRDGNNEQFF.